Below, 24 T cell receptor beta chains from the same sample are listed, as sequenced in a study of beta chain features in type 1 diabetes. The whole isolated RNA underwent reverse transcription, so sequencing captured expressed TCRB transcripts. Profiled with immunoSEQ multiplex PCR; TCRdb holds only in-frame clones, not every one. The table has 350,000 or so clones, around a fifth seen once. The sample consisted of naive CD4+ T cells from blood. The receptors were sampled from a woman aged 18-35 years in good health.

This chain joins TRBV6-5 and TRBJ2-7; 7 bases match TRBD1. CDR3 length equals 13 residues. The junction had 5 bases not matched to a gene; V was cut back by 2 bases and J by 7 bases. The V gene's germline CDR1 is MNHEY and CDR2 SVGAGI. The CDR3 sequence: CASSYEAGGEQYF. The CDR3 DNA reads TGTGCCAGCAGTTACGAGGCAGGGGGAGAGCAGTACTTC.

This clone was seen more than once but under ten times. The CDR3 spells CASSQTGTSNEKLFF. The CDR3 DNA is TGCGCCAGCAGCCAAACCGGGACATCGAATGAAAAACTGTTTTTT. The chain links TRBV4-1 to TRBJ1-4, with D perhaps TRBD1 (6 bases). Germline CDR1 MGHRA, CDR2 YSYEKL. This CDR3 is built from 15 residues. The V gene lost 2 bases and the J gene lost 5 bases, with 12 bases spanning the gap.

This clone was picked up a small number of times. The V gene is TRBV7-2, the J gene TRBJ1-4, with D possibly matching TRBD1 (5 bases). CDR1 and CDR2 from the germline V gene are SGHTA and FQGNSA. The V end lost 8 bases, the J end lost 10 bases, and 11 bases lay between the germline ends. The CDR3 is made up of 11 amino acids. This CDR3 is CASGQGGKLFF. The CDR3 nucleotides read TGTGCCAGCGGGCAGGGAGGAAAACTGTTTTTT.

V usage is TRBV7-9 and J usage is TRBJ1-2; 7 bases fit TRBD1. The length of the CDR3 is 16 residues. Looked up from germline, CDR1 is SEHNR and CDR2 is FQNEAQ (reference sequence). J gave up 0 bases and V 4 bases, and 8 bases lay outside the gene matches. Written as DNA, the CDR3 is TGTGCCAGCAGCTCCCGGGACAGAGCAACTAACTATGGCTACACCTTC. Encoded protein: CASSSRDRATNYGYTF.

This clone was counted between two and nine times. The CDR3 DNA is TGCAGTGCTAGAGGCGGGACAGGTCAGTTCTTC. This sequence encodes CSARGGTGQFF. The chain employs TRBV20-1 and TRBJ2-1; 8 bases line up with TRBD1. The CDR3 is 11 amino acids. V lost 1 base, J lost 13 bases, and 3 bases stayed unmatched. Germline-derived CDR1 and CDR2 are DFQATT and SNEGSKA (reference sequence).

This clone was detected only once. The chain has TRBV9 and TRBJ2-7; 13 nucleotides agree with TRBD2. Trimming cost V 4 bases and J 5 bases; bases outside gene matches: 9. The CDR3 extends over 16 amino acids. Germline CDR1 SGDLS, CDR2 YYNGEE. The CDR3 region has the DNA TGTGCCAGCAGCCCACAGGGACTAGCGGGGATAAACGAGCAGTACTTC. This codes for CASSPQGLAGINEQYF.

This chain uses TRBV28 with TRBJ1-5, with D possibly matching TRBD1 (5 bases). The CDR3 spans 14 residues. V was clipped by 4 bases and J by 9 bases, with 16 bases between them. The V gene's germline CDR1 is MDHEN and CDR2 SYDVKM. CDR3 sequence reads: CASSSGTAAGPQHF. CDR3 bases: TGTGCCAGCAGTTCCGGGACTGCCGCCGGGCCCCAGCATTTT.

V and J are TRBV7-2 and TRBJ1-2; no reliable D call. The ends were cut back, 2 bases at V and 2 bases at J, with 12 bases in the middle. This CDR3 region has 15 residues. CDR1 is SGHTA, CDR2 FQGNSA, per germline. CDR3 protein: CASSLSGGENYGYTF. CDR3 in DNA: TGTGCCAGCAGCTTATCGGGTGGAGAAAACTATGGCTACACCTTC.

This chain links TRBV5-1 with TRBJ2-5; tentative D call: TRBD1 (7 bases). The CDR3 contains 13 residues. V was clipped by 6 bases and J by 3 bases, with 12 bases between them. Germline V gene data show CDR1 as SGHRS and CDR2 as YFSETQ. CDR3 nucleotide sequence: TGCGCCAGCACCACCAGGGGGGAAGAGACCCAGTACTTC. This translates into CASTTRGEETQYF. The variable domain in full, with the rest retrieved from reference TRBV5-1 and TRBJ2-5, is KAGVTQTPRYLIKTRGQQVTLSCSPISGHRSVSWYQQTPGQGLQFLFEYFSETQRNKGNFPGRFSGRQFSNSRSEMNVSTLELGDSALYLCASTTRGEETQYFGPGTRLLVL.

In its sample, this clone was seen a few times. V is TRBV2 and J is TRBJ1-5, with TRBD1 matching 7 bases. The CDR3 loop spans 15 amino acids. With 4 bases clipped from V and 3 bases from J, the junction kept 6 bases outside the gene matches. Germline V gives CDR1 SNHLY, CDR2 FYNNEI. The CDR3 sequence is CASSAVDRINQPQHF. For the CDR3, the DNA is TGTGCCAGCAGTGCCGTGGACAGGATCAATCAGCCCCAGCATTTT.

In this sample, this clone turned up a few times. Here the CDR3 reads CASGTSGGVETQYF. CDR3 nucleotides: TGTGCCAGCGGGACTAGCGGGGGGGTAGAGACCCAGTACTTC. This chain connects TRBV7-8 to TRBJ2-5; 16 nucleotides line up with TRBD2. This CDR3 region has 14 residues. Germline trimming cut 8 bases from V and 4 bases from J; bases unmatched to any gene: 1. CDR1 and CDR2 (germline): SGHVS, FQNEAQ.

J is TRBJ2-1 and V is TRBV4-1; no reliable D call. The CDR3 spans 14 residues. V was pared by 3 bases and J by 11 bases, with 17 bases between. Germline V gene data show CDR1 as MGHRA and CDR2 as YSYEKL. CDR3 sequence (DNA): TGCGCCAGCAGCCAGGCGACTCCTGGAGTAAAGCAGTTCTTC. This translates into CASSQATPGVKQFF.

The table lists this clone with a few counts. This rearrangement joins TRBV14 to TRBJ2-3, with unresolved D. This CDR3 is 13 amino acids long. Trimming took 2 bases from V and 2 from J, leaving 5 bases between them. In germline, CDR1 is SGHDN, CDR2 FVKESK. CDR3 sequence reads: CASSQLFTDTQYF. The CDR3 DNA sequence: TGTGCCAGCAGCCAACTCTTCACAGATACGCAGTATTTT.

This clone was observed a few times. The chain has TRBV7-2 and TRBJ1-5, with 8 positions matching TRBD1. V dropped 3 bases and J dropped 4; count of bases not matched to a gene: 5. The CDR3 spans 15 residues. CDR1 and CDR2 from the germline V gene are SGHTA and FQGNSA. This chain's CDR3 is CASSLDRAVNQPQHF. DNA of the CDR3: TGTGCCAGCAGCTTGGACAGGGCGGTTAATCAGCCCCAGCATTTT.

The chain is built from TRBV4-1 and TRBJ1-4; no definite D call. Germline CDR1 and CDR2: MGHRA and YSYEKL. The V end lost 0 bases, the J end lost 8 bases, and 7 bases lay between the germline ends. The CDR3 consists of 13 residues. The CDR3 sequence: CASSQDPGEKLFF. For the CDR3, the DNA is TGCGCCAGCAGCCAAGATCCAGGAGAAAAACTGTTTTTT.

The rearrangement uses TRBV6-5 and TRBJ2-3; TRBD1 matches 9 bases. V gave up 6 bases and J gave up 4 bases; unmatched junction bases: 5. CDR3 length: 14 residues. CDR1 and CDR2 from the germline V gene are MNHEY and SVGAGI. CDR3: CASRKQGAADTQYF. CDR3 in DNA: TGTGCCAGCAGGAAACAGGGGGCAGCAGATACGCAGTATTTT.

This clone occurred many times. The chain links TRBV25-1 to TRBJ2-6; weak D call: TRBD2 (6 bases). The CDR3 spans 17 residues. The V gene's germline CDR1 is MGHDK and CDR2 SYGVNS. V shed 4 bases and J shed 1 base, with 14 bases lying between them. The DNA of the CDR3 is TGTGCCAGCAGTGTAGGCAGTGGGAGGTCTGGGGCCAACGTCCTGACTTTC. This translates into CASSVGSGRSGANVLTF.

This clone was found a few times. Here the CDR3 reads CASSRDSNYEQYF. CDR3 sequence (DNA): TGTGCCAGTAGTCGGGACTCTAACTACGAGCAGTACTTC. This chain uses TRBV19 with TRBJ2-7; possibly TRBD2 for D (6 bases). The V end was cut by 5 bases, the J end by 3 bases, with 11 bases between. CDR1 is LNHDA, CDR2 SQIVND, per germline (reference sequence). This CDR3 region has 13 residues.

This chain uses TRBV5-4 with TRBJ2-3; possibly TRBD2 for D (6 bases). Deletions cut 1 base from V and 2 bases from J, with 11 bases between. The CDR3 spans 15 residues. The germline V gene encodes CDR1 SGHNT and CDR2 YYREEE (reference sequence). The CDR3 DNA sequence: TGTGCCAGCAGCTTGCGGGCGGGGACCACAGATACGCAGTATTTT. This encodes CASSLRAGTTDTQYF.

The J gene is TRBJ1-6, the V gene TRBV10-3, with no clear D. CDR1 and CDR2 (germline): ENHRY, SYGVKD. Trimming took off 0 bases at V and 6 bases at J, with 9 bases between the two ends. The CDR3 has 15 residues. CDR3 loop: CAISESAVPNSPLHF. The CDR3 DNA is TGTGCCATCAGTGAGTCGGCGGTCCCTAATTCACCCCTCCACTTT.

The rearrangement joins TRBV7-6 to TRBJ2-3; 8 bases are shared with TRBD1. Germline V gives CDR1 SGHVS, CDR2 FNYEAQ. This CDR3 region has 15 residues. The V segment lost 5 bases and the J segment 2 bases; nucleotides outside the gene matches: 6. The CDR3 reads CASSHDRGNTDTQYF. In DNA, the CDR3 is TGTGCCAGCAGCCACGACAGGGGAAACACAGATACGCAGTATTTT.

This clone occurred a few times. The chain uses TRBV4-2 and TRBJ2-7; 10 bases align to TRBD2. Germline V gene sequence: CDR1 LGHNA, CDR2 YNFKEQ. The CDR3 totals 18 residues. V gave up 1 base and J gave up 6 bases; unmatched junction bases: 15. CDR3 DNA: TGTGCCAGCAGCCAAGGGTCGCTAGCGGGAGATGTCCTGGGCGAGCAGTACTTC. Residues: CASSQGSLAGDVLGEQYF.

The chain uses TRBV4-1 and TRBJ2-7; 7 bases map to TRBD2. The CDR3 length is 18 residues. Germline-derived CDR1 and CDR2 are MGHRA and YSYEKL. V dropped 4 bases and J dropped 2; count of bases not matched to a gene: 17. CDR3: CASSLLPEASGVAYEQYF. The CDR3 coding sequence is TGCGCCAGCAGCCTCCTACCTGAGGCGAGCGGGGTCGCCTACGAGCAGTACTTC.

This chain connects TRBV14 to TRBJ2-7, with TRBD2 matching 9 bases. The CDR3 has 17 amino acids. V gave up 2 bases and J gave up 3 bases; unmatched junction bases: 11. Germline V gene sequence: CDR1 SGHDN, CDR2 FVKESK. The CDR3 loop is CASSQRGASGMIYEQYF. The CDR3 nucleotides are TGTGCCAGCAGCCAAAGAGGAGCTAGCGGGATGATCTACGAGCAGTACTTC.